A single sample gave rise to the 21 T cell receptor beta chains below, sequenced in a study of blood T cell repertoires in COVID-19. Clones were sequenced by immunoSEQ multiplex PCR, and TCRdb holds only the in-frame ones, with some missing. The table lists some 160,000 clones, approximately 90% of them singletons. The material sequenced was peripheral blood. Every receptor here comes from a man between 18 and 35 years old with COVID-19, enrolled during active disease.

V and J are TRBV19 and TRBJ2-7; no clear D gene. The CDR3 is 14 amino acids. Trimming left V 4 bases short and J 0 bases short, with 10 bases between. Germline V lookup: CDR1 LNHDA, CDR2 SQIVND (reference sequence). DNA for the CDR3: TGTGCCAGTAGTACGTCTACTCCCTCCTACGAGCAGTACTTC. This sequence encodes CASSTSTPSYEQYF.

This chain joins TRBV6-5 and TRBJ2-7; 7 nucleotides align to TRBD1. CDR1 is MNHEY, CDR2 SVGAGI, per germline. With V trimmed by 7 bases and J by 2 bases, 8 bases remained unmatched. There are 14 residues in the CDR3. CDR3 loop: CASIHRDRPYEQYF. CDR3 sequence (DNA): TGTGCCAGCATCCACCGGGACAGACCCTACGAGCAGTACTTC.

The chain combines TRBV27 with TRBJ2-2, with TRBD2 matching 15 bases. The V segment lost 6 bases and the J segment 6 bases; nucleotides outside the gene matches: 5. The germline CDR1 and CDR2 sequences are MNHEY and SMNVEV (reference sequence). The CDR3 is 16 residues long. The CDR3 loop reads CASRSGLAGGPGELFF. The CDR3 DNA reads TGTGCCAGCAGATCGGGACTAGCGGGAGGCCCCGGGGAGCTGTTTTTT.

V gene TRBV10-3 combines with J gene TRBJ2-1; 13 bases line up with TRBD2. The CDR3 has 14 residues. Per the germline V gene, CDR1 is ENHRY and CDR2 is SYGVKD. V shed 11 bases, J shed 7 bases, and the junction held 8 bases outside the gene matches. The DNA of the CDR3 is TGTGCCGTAGGGACTAGCGGGACGGGGAATGAGCAGTTCTTC. Translated: CAVGTSGTGNEQFF.

V gene TRBV6-6 combines with J gene TRBJ2-2; 8 nucleotides agree with TRBD2. Looked up from germline, CDR1 is MNHNY and CDR2 is SVGAGI (reference sequence). J gave up 8 bases and V 7 bases, and 12 bases lay outside the gene matches. There are 15 residues in the CDR3. DNA of the CDR3: TGTGCCAGCACTGGGACGGCTAGCGGGTCAGGGGAGCTGTTTTTT. Protein: CASTGTASGSGELFF.

On this clone: A read error may produce the germline difference seen at one junction end. This rearrangement joins TRBV12-3 or TRBV12-4 to TRBJ1-4, with 8 nucleotides matching TRBD1. CDR3 length: 13 residues. The CDR3 loop is CASSGQGSEKLLF. The DNA for the CDR3 is TGTGCCAGCAGTGGACAGGGAAGTGAAAAACTGCTTTTT.

This clone was seen a single time. The chain has TRBV18 and TRBJ2-7; 8 bases map to TRBD1. CDR3 length equals 15 residues. J was trimmed by 3 bases and V by 5 bases; bases with no gene match: 9. The germline gives CDR1 KGHSH, CDR2 LQKENI. The DNA for the CDR3 is TGTGCCAGCTCAAATAGGGACAGGCTTCGCTACGAGCAGTACTTC. Translation gives CASSNRDRLRYEQYF. Together with reference TRBV18 and TRBJ2-7, the CDR3 gives the full variable domain: NAGVMQNPRHLVRRRGQEARLRCSPMKGHSHVYWYRQLPEEGLKFMVYLQKENIIDESGMPKERFSAEFPKEGPSILRIQQVVRGDSAAYFCASSNRDRLRYEQYFGPGTRLTVT.

The count of this clone is one. V and J are TRBV6-5 and TRBJ2-2, with 9 bases matching TRBD2. Trimming cost V 9 bases and J 7 bases; bases outside gene matches: 6. In germline, CDR1 is MNHEY, CDR2 SVGAGI. The CDR3 sequence is 13 residues long. CDR3 sequence: CARTSGRIGELFF. CDR3 nucleotide sequence: TGTGCCAGAACTAGCGGGCGCATCGGGGAGCTGTTTTTT.

This clone was found once. This chain joins TRBV20-1 and TRBJ2-1; TRBD1 agrees at 8 bases. V lost 3 bases to trimming and J lost 6 bases; unmatched junction nucleotides: 7. Germline CDR1 DFQATT, CDR2 SNEGSKA (reference sequence). The CDR3 consists of 14 residues. CDR3 region: CSASQQGAINEQFF. CDR3 nucleotides: TGCAGTGCTAGTCAGCAGGGGGCCATCAATGAGCAGTTCTTC.

The V gene is TRBV15, the J gene TRBJ2-7; 7 nucleotides line up with TRBD1. The CDR3 sequence is 17 residues long. CDR1 and CDR2 (germline): LNHNV, YYDKDF (reference sequence). J lost 0 bases, V lost 5 bases, and 13 bases had no gene match. The CDR3 loop is CATSSGSTGWDSYEQYF. In nucleotides, the CDR3 is TGTGCCACCAGCTCTGGGTCGACAGGGTGGGACTCCTACGAGCAGTACTTC.

The V call is TRBV3-1 (or the pseudogene TRBV3-2), the J call TRBJ1-5, with D hard to call. The V gene's germline CDR1 is LGHDT and CDR2 YNNKEL (reference sequence). The CDR3 runs to 15 residues. Trimming shortened V by 1 base and J by 2 bases, and 9 bases separated the two germline ends. DNA for the CDR3: TGTGCCAGCAGCCAAGGTGTGAGGGGCAATCAGCCCCAGCATTTT. Translated, it gives CASSQGVRGNQPQHF.

The chain uses TRBV19 and TRBJ1-1, with D hard to call. V lost 6 bases and J lost 5, with 13 bases in between. This CDR3 comprises 13 residues. The V gene's germline CDR1 is LNHDA and CDR2 SQIVND (reference sequence). The CDR3 region is CASSRGGRTEAFF. CDR3 DNA sequence: TGTGCCAGTAGCCGGGGAGGGAGGACTGAAGCTTTCTTT.

The CDR3 sequence is CSVGGTGGPEAFF. The CDR3 DNA follows: TGCAGCGTTGGGGGGACAGGGGGCCCTGAAGCTTTCTTT. The rearrangement links TRBV29-1 to TRBJ1-1, with TRBD1 identical over 12 bases. Germline values: CDR1 SQVTM, CDR2 ANQGSEA. The CDR3 is made up of 13 amino acids. V lost 4 bases to trimming and J lost 6 bases; unmatched junction nucleotides: 3.

The chain carries TRBV28 and TRBJ2-2, with 7 bases matching TRBD2. The CDR3 totals 14 residues. Trimming cost V 8 bases and J 5 bases; bases outside gene matches: 8. Per the germline V gene, CDR1 is MDHEN and CDR2 is SYDVKM. As DNA, the CDR3 is TGTGCCAGCCAGTCGGGGAGGGCTACCGGGGAGCTGTTTTTT. It is translated as CASQSGRATGELFF. The full variable domain, rest sourced from reference TRBV28 and TRBJ2-2, is DVKVTQSSRYLVKRTGEKVFLECVQDMDHENMFWYRQDPGLGLRLIYFSYDVKMKEKGDIPEGYSVSREKKERFSLILESASTNQTSMYLCASQSGRATGELFFGEGSRLTVL.

This chain joins TRBV7-9 and TRBJ2-1; the match to TRBD1 covers 9 bases. This CDR3 region has 17 residues. The V and J ends lost 2 bases and 5 bases, in that order; junction bases with no gene match: 10. Germline CDR1 and CDR2: SEHNR and FQNEAQ (reference sequence). In nucleotides, the CDR3 is TGTGCCAGCAGCTTACGGAGGGGACAGGGAAGTAACAATGAGCAGTTCTTC. Translating gives CASSLRRGQGSNNEQFF.

The rearrangement links TRBV7-8 to TRBJ1-3; 8 bases match TRBD1. CDR1 is SGHVS, CDR2 FQNEAQ, per germline. CDR3 length equals 18 residues. V gave up 2 bases and J gave up 0 bases; unmatched junction bases: 9. The CDR3 sequence: CASSLRSGGEVSGNTIYF. Written as DNA, the CDR3 is TGTGCCAGCAGCTTACGGTCAGGGGGCGAAGTCTCTGGAAACACCATATATTTT.

The chain joins TRBV7-9 to TRBJ1-1; D call uncertain. Germline-derived CDR1 and CDR2 are SEHNR and FQNEAQ (reference sequence). V was shortened by 1 base and J by 2 bases, with 14 bases between the two germline ends. The CDR3 consists of 16 residues. The DNA for the CDR3 is TGTGCCAGCAGCTTAGGGTGGTCAGGTAAAAACACTGAAGCTTTCTTT. This gives the protein CASSLGWSGKNTEAFF.

This clone was counted only a few times. The chain combines TRBV5-4 with TRBJ1-1; D remains unclear. Germline loops: CDR1 SGHNT, CDR2 YYREEE (reference sequence). Trimming took 4 bases from V and 4 from J, leaving 17 bases between them. The CDR3 runs to 15 residues. In nucleotides, the CDR3 is TGTGCCAGCAGCCACACCCTAGCGAGCGGCACTGAAGCTTTCTTT. Translated, it gives CASSHTLASGTEAFF.

The chain employs TRBV14 and TRBJ2-3; no firm D call. The germline CDR1 and CDR2 sequences are SGHDN and FVKESK. This CDR3 spans 15 amino acids. V dropped 5 bases and J dropped 4 bases, with 16 bases sitting between them. CDR3 in amino acids: CASSSPGRNPDTQYF. CDR3 coding DNA: TGTGCCAGCAGCTCTCCGGGTAGGAACCCAGATACGCAGTATTTT.

This chain connects TRBV12-3 or TRBV12-4 to TRBJ1-1, with D maybe TRBD1 (6 bases). The length of the CDR3 is 13 residues. The V and J ends lost 5 bases and 0 bases respectively, with 7 bases between them. CDR3 bases: TGTGCCAGCAGTACAGGGATGAACACTGAAGCTTTCTTT. It yields the protein CASSTGMNTEAFF.

This chain connects TRBV30 to TRBJ1-5; the D gene is possibly TRBD1 (6 bases). Germline CDR1 and CDR2: GTSNPN and SVGIG (reference sequence). Between the trimmed V and J ends, which lost 0 bases and 7 bases, there was a span of 13 bases. This CDR3 comprises 14 residues. DNA for the CDR3: TGTGCCTGGAGTGTAAGAGGGGGAGGGCAGCCCCAGCATTTT. This translates into CAWSVRGGGQPQHF.